Listed below are T cell receptor beta chains from one sample, sequenced in a study of response to subunit inactivated influenza vaccine. TCRdb ran MiXCR on the RT-PCR reads and lists one entry per CDR3 protein. This sample has approximately 170,000 distinct CDR3 sequences, with around 14% found just once. The source material was CD8+ T cells sorted from PBMCs, sampled 5 days after vaccination. These receptors all come from a man in his fifties or sixties who received an inactivated influenza vaccine. Both conserved end residues are part of each CDR3. A D gene is named only where the DNA matches it firmly. The size field is filled for only some rows; it gives once, few, many or a size class.

len,j_gene,d_gene,abundance,v_gene,CDR3aa,CDR3nt
16,TRBJ2-7,NA,few,TRBV11-2,CASSLYFGAESYEQYF,TGTGCCAGCAGCTTATATTTTGGGGCAGAATCCTACGAGCAGTACTTC
17,TRBJ2-2,TRBD2,few,TRBV11-2,CASSLVTSGRYTGELFF,TGTGCCAGCAGCTTAGTGACTAGCGGGAGGTACACCGGGGAGCTGTTTTTT
16,TRBJ2-2,NA,NA,TRBV15,CATSGFGAGNTGELFF,TGTGCCACCAGCGGGTTCGGGGCAGGGAATACCGGGGAGCTGTTTTTT
14,TRBJ2-4,NA,few,TRBV12-3/TRBV12-4,CASSQHGAKNIQYF,TGTGCCAGCAGTCAACACGGAGCCAAAAACATTCAGTACTTC
14,TRBJ2-2,NA,NA,TRBV11-2,CASSLSVGSGELFF,TGTGCCAGCAGCTTATCGGTGGGGAGCGGGGAGCTGTTTTTT
14,TRBJ2-2,TRBD2,NA,TRBV20-1,CSAPSGPNTGELFF,TGCAGTGCTCCTAGCGGTCCGAACACCGGGGAGCTGTTTTTT
15,TRBJ2-1,TRBD2,few,TRBV28,CASRSGTSLYNEQFF,TGTGCCAGCAGATCCGGGACTAGCTTATACAATGAGCAGTTCTTC
14,TRBJ1-1,NA,NA,TRBV9,CASSGTMMNTEAFF,TGTGCCAGCAGCGGAACAATGATGAACACTGAAGCTTTCTTT
17,TRBJ1-4,NA,few,TRBV6-5,CASSYTFRGPTNEKLFF,TGTGCCAGCAGTTATACCTTCAGGGGCCCAACTAATGAAAAACTGTTTTTT
16,TRBJ1-2,NA,few,TRBV4-1,CASSQVQPGVLYGYTF,TGCGCCAGCAGCCAGGTGCAGCCCGGTGTTCTCTATGGCTACACCTTC
14,TRBJ1-2,NA,NA,TRBV13,CASSLYRGSRGYTF,TGTGCCAGCAGCTTATACCGGGGGTCACGAGGCTACACCTTC
17,TRBJ2-5,TRBD2,many,TRBV24-1,CATSDLVGLAGAETQYF,TGTGCCACCAGTGATTTAGTGGGGCTAGCGGGAGCAGAGACCCAGTACTTC
14,TRBJ1-1,NA,few,TRBV28,CASKIGTVNTEAFF,TGTGCCAGCAAAATCGGGACGGTGAACACTGAAGCTTTCTTT
14,TRBJ2-3,NA,NA,TRBV29-1,CSVWVVEVADTQYF,TGCAGCGTGTGGGTGGTCGAGGTCGCAGATACGCAGTATTTT
15,TRBJ2-7,TRBD2,NA,TRBV7-9,CASSPVGTSGYEQYF,TGTGCCAGCAGCCCTGTCGGGACTAGCGGCTACGAGCAGTACTTC
13,TRBJ1-1,NA,few,TRBV30,CAWSSRMNTEAFF,TGTGCCTGGAGTTCGAGGATGAACACTGAAGCTTTCTTT
16,TRBJ1-2,NA,NA,TRBV4-3,CASSQEWGARSYGYTF,TGCGCCAGCAGCCAAGAATGGGGGGCGCGGTCCTATGGCTACACCTTC
13,TRBJ2-7,NA,NA,TRBV7-2,CASHNAGRNEQYF,TGTGCCAGCCATAATGCAGGGAGGAACGAGCAGTACTTC
14,TRBJ1-2,TRBD1,NA,TRBV4-2,CASSRTGDDYGYTF,TGTGCCAGCAGCCGGACAGGGGACGACTATGGCTACACCTTC
14,TRBJ2-5,NA,NA,TRBV24-1,CATSDWSGPETQYF,TGTGCCACCAGTGATTGGTCAGGTCCCGAGACCCAGTACTTC